This T cell receptor beta chain appears in the sequencing data of a study of blood T cell repertoires in COVID-19. Deletions cut 8 bases from V and 4 bases from J, with 9 bases between. Per the germline V gene, CDR1 is WSHSY and CDR2 is SAAADI. The CDR3 is made up of 11 amino acids. Original handling: Estimation of nucleated cell counts was performed using reference gene primer amplification. Clones were read by immunoSEQ multiplex PCR, and TCRdb kept only the in-frame ones, dropping some. V and J calls and clone size are copied from that table; D and trimming were computed from the DNA. This sample has about 410,000 clones, with 89% found just once.

The rearrangement uses TRBV10-2 and TRBJ2-7; tentative D call: TRBD1 (5 bases). The sequence derives from a woman under 40 who had recovered from COVID-19. Material for sequencing was PBMCs or T cells enriched from blood (not recorded which). The CDR3 DNA follows: TGCGCCAGCGGTAGGGGTTACGAGCAGTACTTC. This sequence encodes CASGRGYEQYF.